This TCR beta chain came from a study of naive and memory T cell subsets. This clonotype occurred many times. As yet, its antigen is unknown. Germline and junction disagree at one end, which may indicate a read error. Sample treatment: skin biopsy from PPD injection site in Mantoux-positive individual. TCR cDNA received a 3' ligated oligonucleotide that carried a UMI. Tuberculin skin test biopsies were taken where PPD was injected in Mantoux-positive people. Reverse transcription used DNase-treated unsorted total RNA, aiming for about 1 to 1000 ng. Ligated cDNA underwent four rounds of PCR with nested alpha and beta constant region primers and SP2. TCRdb reprocessed the UMI-ligation and nested PCR reads with MiXCR, giving one entry per CDR3 protein. Of around 35,000 distinct CDR3 sequences listed, approximately 11% are singletons. Study-wide points: TCRs were reportedly recovered from both biopsy types, mostly tuberculin test sites.

The clonotype originates from an adult in good health. The source material was skin, sampled from a tuberculin skin test site.

For the CDR3, the DNA is TGTGCCAGCAGCTTAGGGGGACTAGCGGGCTACCAAGAGACCCAGTATTTC. It codes for CASSLGGLAGYQETQYF. The chain couples TRBV7-2 to TRBJ2-5; 12 bases are a match to TRBD2. The CDR3 is 17 amino acids. Looked up from germline, CDR1 is SGHTA and CDR2 is FQGNSA.